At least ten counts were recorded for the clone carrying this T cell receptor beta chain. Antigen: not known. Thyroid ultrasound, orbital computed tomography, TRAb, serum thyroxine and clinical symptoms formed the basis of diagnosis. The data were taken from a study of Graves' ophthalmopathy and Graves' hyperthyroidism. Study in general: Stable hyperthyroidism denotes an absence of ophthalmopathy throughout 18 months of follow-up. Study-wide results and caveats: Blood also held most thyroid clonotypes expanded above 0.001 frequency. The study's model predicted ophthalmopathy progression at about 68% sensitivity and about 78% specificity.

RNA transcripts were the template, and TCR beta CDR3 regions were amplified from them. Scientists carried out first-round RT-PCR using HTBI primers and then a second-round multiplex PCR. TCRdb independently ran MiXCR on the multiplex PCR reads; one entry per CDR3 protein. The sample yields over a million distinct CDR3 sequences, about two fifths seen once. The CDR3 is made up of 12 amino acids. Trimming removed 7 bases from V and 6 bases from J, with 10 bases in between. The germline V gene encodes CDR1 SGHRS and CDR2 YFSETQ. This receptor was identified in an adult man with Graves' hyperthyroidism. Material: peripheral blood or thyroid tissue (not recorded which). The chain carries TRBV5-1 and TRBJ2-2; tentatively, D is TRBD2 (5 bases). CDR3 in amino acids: CASSEAPGELFF. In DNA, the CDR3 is TGCGCCAGCTCGGAGGCACCCGGGGAGCTGTTTTTT. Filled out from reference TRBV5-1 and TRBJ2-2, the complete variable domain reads KAGVTQTPRYLIKTRGQQVTLSCSPISGHRSVSWYQQTPGQGLQFLFEYFSETQRNKGNFPGRFSGRQFSNSRSEMNVSTLELGDSALYLCASSEAPGELFFGEGSRLTVL.